There are a few counts of the clone carrying this T cell receptor beta chain. What it binds is not known. The CDR3 loop spans 15 amino acids. Trimming took off 1 base at V and 4 bases at J, with 12 bases between the two ends. Per germline, CDR1 MDHEN and CDR2 SYDVKM. This entry is derived from a study of molecular identifiers for immune sequencing clone quantification. Study at large: Replicates involved a five-way split of RNA from roughly 21,000 or 96,000 naive CD8 cells, with sequencing of four.

Study-wide points: Identical TCR molecules can share a barcode, and this sharing could underestimate highly expanded clone sizes.

A single record per CDR3 protein comes from TCRdb applying MiXCR to the PCR reads. Counted here are approximately 680,000 distinct CDR3 sequences, 25% occurring once; the ten biggest clones make up around 0.78%. The chain joins TRBV28 to TRBJ2-3; D gene ambiguous. Source material: naive CD8+ T cells from blood, with Jurkat cell RNA spiked in. Subset in this sample: FACS-sorted CD8+CD4-CCR7+CD45RA+ naive T cells. This TCR derives from a human donor in good health. Some libraries in this study had Jurkat cell RNA spiked in. CDR3 in DNA: TGTGCCAGCAGTTTATCAGTAGGCCTGGCAGATACGCAGTATTTT. This codes for CASSLSVGLADTQYF.